Given below is one T cell receptor beta chain in context. The target antigen is unknown. These data belong to a study of T cell responses to AZD1222 COVID-19 vaccine. Produced via immunoSEQ multiplex PCR; TCRdb's table is partial and in-frame only. This sample has 130,000 or so clones, with around nine tenths found just once. V dropped 4 bases and J dropped 2 bases, with 8 bases sitting between them. The CDR3 contains 13 residues. CDR1 is SGHNT and CDR2 is YENEEA in the germline V gene. Regarding the study as a whole: Spike-wide coverage was observed for vaccine-associated CD4 TCRs, with dominant responses at 160-218 and 743-854.

This chain connects TRBV11-3 to TRBJ1-1; maybe TRBD1 (5 bases). The sequenced sample was peripheral blood, obtained on day 0 of MenACWY control vaccination. The receptor was derived from an adult in good health. The CDR3 nucleotides read TGTGCCAGCAGCTCGGACACAAACACTGAAGCTTTCTTT. The encoded protein is CASSSDTNTEAFF.